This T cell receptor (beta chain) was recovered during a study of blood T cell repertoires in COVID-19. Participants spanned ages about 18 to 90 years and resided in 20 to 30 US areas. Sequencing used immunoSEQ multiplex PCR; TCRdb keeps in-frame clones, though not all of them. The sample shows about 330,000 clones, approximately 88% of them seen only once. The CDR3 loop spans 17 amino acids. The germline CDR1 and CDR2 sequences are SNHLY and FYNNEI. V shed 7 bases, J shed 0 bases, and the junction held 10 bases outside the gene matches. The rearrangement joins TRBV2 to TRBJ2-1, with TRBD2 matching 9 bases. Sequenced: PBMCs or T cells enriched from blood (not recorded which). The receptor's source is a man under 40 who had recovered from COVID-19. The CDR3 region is CASTRLAGMSSYNEQFF. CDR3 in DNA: TGTGCCAGCACACGTCTAGCGGGGATGAGCTCCTACAATGAGCAGTTCTTC.